What follows are 10 T cell receptor beta chains derived from one specimen sequenced in a study of cytomegalovirus exposure and HLA in healthy donors. PCR involved 60 Vbeta and 13 Jbeta primers. This table comes from immunoSEQ multiplex PCR, and its TCRdb copy is limited to in-frame clones, with some not included. The sample shows roughly 150,000 clones, around 80% of them seen only once. The sample taken for sequencing was PBMCs. The receptors shown here come from a girl aged 5 to 17 in good health and CMV-seropositive.

V is TRBV5-4 and J is TRBJ1-2; 9 bases are a match to TRBD1. V shed 0 bases and J 8 bases; nucleotides not matched to a gene: 8. Germline V gene data show CDR1 as SGHNT and CDR2 as YYREEE (reference sequence). This CDR3 is 15 amino acids long. The CDR3 region is CASSLEAGTGRGYTF. CDR3 bases: TGTGCCAGCAGCTTGGAAGCCGGGACAGGGCGCGGCTACACCTTC.

This chain links TRBV11-2 with TRBJ2-2, with unresolved D. Germline values: CDR1 SGHAT, CDR2 FQNNGV. V was pared by 1 base and J by 8 bases, with 8 bases between. This CDR3 comprises 13 residues. CDR3 sequence: CASSLGFEGELFF. In nucleotides, the CDR3 is TGTGCCAGCAGCTTAGGGTTCGAGGGGGAGCTGTTTTTT.

The CDR3 loop reads CASSFRQANQPQHF. The CDR3 DNA sequence: TGTGCCAGCAGTTTCCGACAGGCTAATCAGCCCCAGCATTTT. V and J are TRBV28 and TRBJ1-5; weak D call: TRBD1 (6 bases). The germline gives CDR1 MDHEN, CDR2 SYDVKM. Trimming took 3 bases from V and 4 from J, leaving 10 bases between them. This CDR3 region has 14 residues. Full variable domain (rest looked up from reference TRBV28 and TRBJ1-5): DVKVTQSSRYLVKRTGEKVFLECVQDMDHENMFWYRQDPGLGLRLIYFSYDVKMKEKGDIPEGYSVSREKKERFSLILESASTNQTSMYLCASSFRQANQPQHFGDGTRLSIL.

In the case of this clone: The identical CDR3 is also encoded by other nucleotide sequences in the sample. V gene TRBV2 combines with J gene TRBJ2-7; D is possibly TRBD1 (5 bases). Per germline, CDR1 SNHLY and CDR2 FYNNEI. V lost 4 bases and J 3 bases, leaving 7 bases between the germline ends. The CDR3 has 12 amino acids. DNA of the CDR3: TGTGCCAGCAGTGGGCAGGGCTACGAGCAGTACTTC. Its protein product is CASSGQGYEQYF.

This chain connects TRBV7-9 to TRBJ1-1, with D possibly TRBD1 on 5 matching bases. This CDR3 is built from 17 residues. V dropped 5 bases and J dropped 0 bases, with 19 bases sitting between them. Germline CDR1 SEHNR, CDR2 FQNEAQ (reference sequence). DNA for the CDR3: TGTGCCAGCAGCCCAAGATGGGGGGGTGGAATGAACACTGAAGCTTTCTTT. Its translation is CASSPRWGGGMNTEAFF.

The genes are TRBV5-5 and TRBJ2-7; 9 bases map to TRBD1. This CDR3 contains 16 residues. J lost 5 bases, V lost 1 base, and 10 bases had no gene match. Germline-derived CDR1 and CDR2 are SGHKS and YYEKEE (reference sequence). CDR3: CASSLREGQGFDEQYF. In nucleotides, the CDR3 is TGTGCCAGCAGCTTGAGGGAGGGACAGGGTTTCGACGAGCAGTACTTC.

The chain carries TRBV9 and TRBJ2-1, with a possible D match to TRBD2 (6 bases). CDR1 is SGDLS and CDR2 is YYNGEE in the germline V gene. V was pared by 0 bases and J by 2 bases, with 12 bases between. This CDR3 spans 16 amino acids. CDR3 coding DNA: TGTGCCAGCAGCGTAGGGGGGGTGAACCCCTACAATGAGCAGTTCTTC. It yields the protein CASSVGGVNPYNEQFF.

The chain uses TRBV29-1 and TRBJ2-7; D is perhaps TRBD2 (6 bases). The CDR3 runs 12 residues. The germline CDR1 and CDR2 sequences are SQVTM and ANQGSEA. Trimming left V 1 base short and J 6 bases short, with 10 bases between. The CDR3: CSVEAGVAEQYF. The CDR3 DNA follows: TGCAGCGTTGAAGCGGGAGTGGCCGAGCAGTACTTC.

V gene TRBV25-1 combines with J gene TRBJ1-1; D not resolved. Germline loops: CDR1 MGHDK, CDR2 SYGVNS. Trimming took 7 bases from V and 5 from J, leaving 20 bases between them. The CDR3 covers 15 residues. CDR3 amino acids: CASKKLRRVVTEAFF. The CDR3 DNA reads as TGTGCCAGCAAGAAGTTACGGAGGGTTGTGACTGAAGCTTTCTTT.

The chain links TRBV15 to TRBJ2-5; TRBD2 matches at 7 bases. Germline V lookup: CDR1 LNHNV, CDR2 YYDKDF (reference sequence). The ends lost 3 bases at V and 5 bases at J; junction bases unmatched: 6. The CDR3 is 14 amino acids. The DNA for the CDR3 is TGTGCCACCAGCAGGGGGGGGGACGATGAGACCCAGTACTTC. This gives the protein CATSRGGDDETQYF.